The rows below give T cell receptor beta chains drawn from one sample of a study of human T cells and chemical hapten exposure. TCRdb ran MiXCR on the RACE reads and lists one entry per CDR3 protein. In the table there are tens of thousands of distinct CDR3 sequences, approximately 10% of which are singletons. Sequencing was performed on whole blood, taken in connection with sensitization to the hapten diphenylcyclopropenone (DPC). Receptor source: a man between 40 and 49 years old with alopecia areata. Some clones in this sample may be carry-over from other donors' samples. Each CDR3 is given with its conserved first and last residue. A D gene is named only where the DNA matches it firmly. Some rows have no size entry. The others give once, few or many, or a class for an expanded clone.

V gene,D gene,J gene,clone size,CDR3 protein,CDR3 DNA
TRBV12-5,TRBD1,TRBJ1-2,many,CASGLVVTGLTYGYTF,TGTGCTAGTGGTTTGGTGGTGACAGGGCTGACCTATGGCTACACCTTC
TRBV11-2,TRBD1,TRBJ2-2,NA,CASSFGTVGTGELFF,TGTGCCAGCAGCTTTGGGACAGTAGGAACCGGGGAGCTGTTTTTT
TRBV7-2,TRBD1,TRBJ1-2,many,CASSSPGSGGPGYTF,TGTGCCAGCAGCTCACCCGGATCAGGGGGACCTGGCTACACCTTC
TRBV3-1,TRBD2,TRBJ2-7,few,CASSGTSGSSEQYF,TGTGCCAGCAGTGGGACTAGCGGGAGCAGCGAGCAGTACTTC
TRBV5-1,TRBD2,TRBJ2-7,many,CASSTDGGAYEQYF,TGCGCCAGCAGCACTGACGGGGGGGCCTACGAGCAGTACTTC
TRBV28,NA,TRBJ2-7,few,CASSFSLGAYEQYF,TGTGCCAGCAGTTTTAGCCTCGGGGCCTACGAGCAGTACTTC
TRBV7-9,NA,TRBJ2-1,few,CASSRRGEANEQFF,TGTGCCAGCAGCCGAAGGGGGGAGGCCAATGAGCAGTTCTTC
TRBV7-9,TRBD1,TRBJ2-5,many,CASRVAGTGGETQYF,TGTGCCAGCAGGGTTGCCGGGACAGGGGGAGAGACCCAGTACTTC
TRBV6-2/TRBV6-3,NA,TRBJ1-1,few,CASSRKSGHRKVNTEAFF,TGTGCCAGCAGTCGCAAGTCGGGACACCGTAAAGTGAACACTGAAGCTTTCTTT
TRBV20-1,NA,TRBJ2-5,many,CSARGADQETQYF,TGCAGTGCGAGGGGGGCCGACCAAGAGACCCAGTACTTC
TRBV7-9,TRBD2,TRBJ2-7,NA,CASSGSGGSSYEQYF,TGTGCCAGCAGCGGATCGGGGGGGAGCTCCTACGAGCAGTACTTC
TRBV12-3/TRBV12-4,NA,TRBJ1-4,many,CASSSTGGQEKLFF,TGTGCCAGCAGTTCGACAGGTGGCCAGGAAAAACTGTTTTTT
TRBV20-1,NA,TRBJ2-7,NA,CSATASGHEQYF,TGCAGTGCTACGGCCTCGGGCCACGAGCAGTACTTC
TRBV20-1,NA,TRBJ1-4,NA,CSARVGGSNEKLFF,TGCAGTGCTAGAGTGGGCGGCTCTAATGAAAAACTGTTTTTT
TRBV28,TRBD1,TRBJ2-5,many,CASSYGTGAQETQYF,TGTGCCAGCAGTTACGGGACAGGGGCCCAAGAGACCCAGTACTTC
TRBV11-2,TRBD1,TRBJ2-1,few,CASSLTGTETFF,TGTGCCAGCAGCTTGACCGGGACAGAAACGTTCTTC
TRBV12-3/TRBV12-4,NA,TRBJ2-7,NA,CASSLQVGYEQYF,TGTGCCAGCAGTCTACAGGTGGGGTACGAGCAGTACTTC
TRBV28,NA,TRBJ2-5,NA,CASSLWTGVLETQYF,TGTGCCAGCAGTTTATGGACGGGGGTATTGGAGACCCAGTACTTC
TRBV18,TRBD1,TRBJ2-5,NA,CASSPGQLLQETQYF,TGTGCCAGCTCACCGGGACAGCTATTACAAGAGACCCAGTACTTC
TRBV12-3/TRBV12-4,NA,TRBJ1-1,NA,CASSLGSRGTEAFF,TGTGCCAGCAGTCTCGGGTCGAGGGGCACTGAAGCTTTCTTT
TRBV5-1,NA,TRBJ1-4,many,CASSFGDGNEKLFF,TGCGCCAGCAGCTTTGGAGACGGGAATGAAAAACTGTTTTTT
TRBV7-2,NA,TRBJ2-1,few,CASSSAQGRNEQFF,TGTGCCAGCAGCTCTGCGCAGGGGCGCAATGAGCAGTTCTTC
TRBV20-1,NA,TRBJ2-1,NA,CSASVLAWNEQFF,TGCAGTGCTAGCGTTCTAGCGTGGAATGAGCAGTTCTTC
TRBV5-4,NA,TRBJ1-1,few,CASSPPGPRTEAFF,TGTGCCAGCAGCCCCCCGGGCCCCAGGACTGAAGCTTTCTTT
TRBV13,NA,TRBJ2-6,few,CASSLGVATTGANVLTF,TGTGCCAGCAGCTTAGGAGTAGCTACTACTGGGGCCAACGTCCTGACTTTC
TRBV20-1,TRBD2,TRBJ2-3,many,CSTERGNTDTQYF,TGCAGTACAGAGCGGGGTAACACAGATACGCAGTATTTT
TRBV5-1,TRBD1,TRBJ2-7,many,CASSEIDRGRLREQYF,TGCGCCAGCAGCGAAATCGACAGGGGAAGGTTGAGGGAGCAGTACTTC
TRBV7-9,NA,TRBJ2-2,few,CASSSSRDGTGELFF,TGTGCCAGCAGCTCCAGCCGGGACGGAACCGGGGAGCTGTTTTTT
TRBV19,NA,TRBJ2-2,few,CASSIDRDTGELFF,TGTGCCAGTAGTATAGACAGGGACACCGGGGAGCTGTTTTTT
TRBV6-5,TRBD1,TRBJ2-5,NA,CASRPRDRVKEETQYF,TGTGCCAGCAGACCCCGGGACAGGGTAAAGGAAGAGACCCAGTACTTC
TRBV10-3,NA,TRBJ2-5,NA,CAIAAQETQYF,TGTGCCATCGCCGCTCAAGAGACCCAGTACTTC
TRBV11-2,TRBD1,TRBJ2-5,once,CASSLGTGGGETQYF,TGTGCCAGCAGCTTGGGGACAGGGGGAGGAGAGACCCAGTACTTC
TRBV20-1,TRBD2,TRBJ2-1,NA,CSARVEGAGGLNEQFF,TGCAGTGCTAGGGTGGAAGGGGCGGGAGGATTGAATGAGCAGTTCTTC
TRBV7-9,TRBD1,TRBJ2-7,few,CASSSGAGTVYEQYF,TGTGCCAGCAGTTCCGGGGCTGGGACAGTTTACGAGCAGTACTTC
TRBV20-1,NA,TRBJ1-5,NA,CSASRGNSNQPQHF,TGCAGTGCTAGCAGGGGAAATAGCAATCAGCCCCAGCATTTT
TRBV6-2/TRBV6-3,NA,TRBJ2-4,NA,CASSYSDIQYF,TGTGCCAGCAGTTACTCGGACATTCAGTACTTC
TRBV21-1,NA,TRBJ2-6,many,CASSTDRGSSGANVLTF,TGTGCCAGCAGCACTGACAGGGGATCCTCTGGGGCCAACGTCCTGACTTTC
TRBV20-1,NA,TRBJ1-1,NA,CSADGRTEAFF,TGCAGTGCTGATGGACGCACTGAAGCTTTCTTT
TRBV7-9,NA,TRBJ2-5,many,CASSLDFQETQYF,TGTGCCAGCAGCTTAGATTTTCAAGAGACCCAGTACTTC
TRBV4-2,NA,TRBJ2-7,few,CASSQDGTPPYEQYF,TGTGCCAGCAGCCAAGACGGGACTCCACCCTACGAGCAGTACTTC
TRBV27,NA,TRBJ2-7,many,CASRLGSSYEQYF,TGTGCCAGCCGCTTGGGGAGCTCCTACGAGCAGTACTTC